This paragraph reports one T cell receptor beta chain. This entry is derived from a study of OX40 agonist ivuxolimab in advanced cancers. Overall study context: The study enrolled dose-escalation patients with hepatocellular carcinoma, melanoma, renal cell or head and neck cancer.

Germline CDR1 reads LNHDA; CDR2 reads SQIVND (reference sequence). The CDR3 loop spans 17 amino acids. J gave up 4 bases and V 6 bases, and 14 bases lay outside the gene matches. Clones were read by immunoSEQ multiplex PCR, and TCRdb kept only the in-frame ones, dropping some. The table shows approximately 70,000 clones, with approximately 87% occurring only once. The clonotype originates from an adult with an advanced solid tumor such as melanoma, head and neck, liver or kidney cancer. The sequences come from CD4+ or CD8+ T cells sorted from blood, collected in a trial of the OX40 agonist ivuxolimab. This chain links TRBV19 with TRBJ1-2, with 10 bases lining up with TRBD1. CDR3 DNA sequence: TGTGCCAGTAGCCAAATTACTCCGGGACAGGGGACCTATGGCTACACCTTC. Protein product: CASSQITPGQGTYGYTF.